This T cell receptor (beta chain) is drawn from a study of T cell clones after liver transplantation. Overall study: Third-party-reactive TCRbeta sequences from pre-transplant mixed lymphocyte reactions served as antigen-independent comparators. Study results and caveats: Donor-reactive sequences fell more than third party-reactive ones, suggesting partial deletion. These preliminary findings come from unstandardized post-transplant sampling times.

Unstimulated PBMCs were sorted into CD3+CD4+ and CD3+CD8+ populations. Notes on this clone: Antigen unknown.

Libraries were prepared by immunoSEQ multiplex PCR; TCRdb keeps only in-frame clonotypes and omits some of them. The repertoire has roughly 51,000 clones, over 55% of them found once; the top ten carry about 10%. The CDR3 is made up of 18 amino acids. The germline gives CDR1 MNHEY, CDR2 SMNVEV (reference sequence). Trimming removed 3 bases from V and 7 bases from J; junction bases left unmatched: 13. This sequence originates from a human patient who received a liver transplant. Some of the T cells may derive from the graft donor. The V gene is TRBV27, the J gene TRBJ2-1; TRBD2 aligns across 12 bases. The sample in question was CD4+ T cells from blood, obtained around 4.5 years after liver transplant. The CDR3 DNA reads as TGTGCCAGCAGTTTCGGGGGTCTAGCGGGGGGGCCGAGGAATGAGCAGTTCTTC. This sequence encodes CASSFGGLAGGPRNEQFF.